This T cell receptor (beta chain) comes out of a study of T cell responses to AZD1222 COVID-19 vaccine. About this clone itself: Its antigen is still unknown.

The table came from immunoSEQ multiplex PCR; TCRdb's copy has only in-frame clones and leaves some out. The sample carries 95,000 to 150,000 clones, roughly nine tenths recorded once. Whole-study findings and limits: Baseline serostatus was positive in only a handful of AZD1222 recipients. White British ancestry dominated among donors, who included more females, and clonal diversity was possibly underestimated. Spike-specific TCR breadth and depth both grew after two AZD1222 doses.

The sequence was obtained from an adult in good health. The material was peripheral blood, obtained on day 0 of AZD1222 vaccination.

DNA of the CDR3: TGCGCCAGCAGCCAGGGTGAACGGGCTAACTATGGCTACACCTTC. Translation gives CASSQGERANYGYTF. This chain joins TRBV4-3 and TRBJ1-2; D not certain. This CDR3 region has 15 residues. Germline V gives CDR1 LGHNA, CDR2 YSLEER. V was pared by 3 bases and J by 0 bases, with 11 bases between.